This T cell receptor beta chain is drawn from a study of human T cells and chemical hapten exposure (dated by TCRdb to about 2021). With regard to the full study: For sensitization, 2% DPC in acetone was applied to a roughly 2 cm by roughly 2 cm area of upper inner arm skin. Patients additionally received weekly therapeutic DPC doses to the scalp throughout the roughly 23-week study period. Patch testing was done on the upper back using Finn chambers containing 0.01% DPC, and results were scored after 6 days according to International Contact Dermatitis Research Group standards. Alopecia areata with under or over 50% scalp involvement, alopecia totalis and alopecia universalis were represented in the patient cohort, which was mostly female. Libraries were combined into a pool for sequencing, and differences in TCR yield between samples came mainly from small differences in library volumes within the pool. The study tracked peripheral blood TCR repertoire changes in vivo during primary and secondary sensitization to the hapten diphenylcyclopropenone (DPC) in alopecia patients. Blood samples were taken from patients before sensitization (week 0) and then at 2, 6 and about 24 weeks after DPC sensitization. For TCR sequencing, blood came from over 25 alopecia patients at anywhere from one to four time points (pre-sensitization, 2, 6 and 24 weeks).

This clonotype was seen at least ten times. Its cognate antigen has yet to be identified. The sample holds no much larger clone one base away, and base qualities are not on file. What the study reported, not specific to this receptor: All patients had alopecia, a presumed autoimmune disease, so their immune response might differ from that of healthy individuals. Expanded TCRs formed significantly more large CDR3 similarity clusters than pre-sensitization or healthy control sets, consistent with antigen-driven responses. After repeated subsampling, changes were observed in the strength of the expansion versus patch-test correlation and in the threshold at which the correlation became significant. Patch test score correlated positively with the number of PT1 expanded TCRs, reaching significance at thresholds 8, 16 and 32 but not at 4. No change with DPC sensitization was found in the number of TCRs above 1 in 1000 frequency, and no evidence of global repertoire structure alterations was found.

The CDR3 covers 17 residues, taking in both the cysteine and the phenylalanine. Kept here is only the CDR3 DNA, which spans 51 bases and is read in frame from base 1. As encoded in the germline V gene, CDR1 is MNHNS while CDR2 is SASEGT. V loses 7 bases, J loses 0 bases, and the germline ends lie 18 bases apart. The meaning of the sample's time point label: patch test 2, 6 weeks after DPC sensitization. The treatment or condition label of this sample denotes: therapeutic diphenylcyclopropenone sensitization with weekly scalp DPC. Blood at each patch-test visit was drawn before the patch test was applied. Patients were eligible if aged 18 to 70, diagnosed with alopecia and judged suitable for DPC therapy, and pregnant patients were excluded. Total RNA was extracted from unfractionated whole blood collected in Tempus Blood RNA tubes. The library was built by means of RACE. Sequencing relied on a NextSeq 500. During library preparation, unique molecular identifiers were attached to individual cDNA molecules so that TCRs could be counted quantitatively and reproducibly. Both TCR alpha and TCR beta chains were sequenced from each blood RNA sample. The original pipeline was this. The median number of TCRs per sample was around 100,000, ranging from 23,224 to 690,600. The Decombinator software suite was used to annotate the V, J and CDR3 of the TCR reads. For PS versus PT1 abundance plots, all samples were subsampled to the same number of TCRs (28,000). Expanded TCRs were defined as absent before sensitization and observed at least eight times at the 2-week time point. The public sequencing data were trimmed at Q25 with fastp and processed into clonotypes with MiXCR by TCRdb, which kept only in-frame beta chains. When rows share a CDR3 protein, they turn into one entry using the most common DNA and genes. The V and J calls here are based on TCRdb, not the publication. Here the sample has about 82,000 distinct CDR3 sequences; about 6.6% occur a single time. 1% to 1.5% of the sample lies in the top ten.

Here the chain combines TRBV6-1 and TRBJ1-4, with the D gene uncertain. The sample here was whole blood, taken in connection with sensitization to the hapten diphenylcyclopropenone (DPC). The sequence derives from a woman aged 25 to 39 with alopecia areata. Some clones in this sample may be carry-over from other donors' samples. The nucleotide sequence is TGTGCCAGCACAGAGGACCGCCAAAGTGCAACTAATGAAAAACTGTTTTTT. It encodes CASTEDRQSATNEKLFF.